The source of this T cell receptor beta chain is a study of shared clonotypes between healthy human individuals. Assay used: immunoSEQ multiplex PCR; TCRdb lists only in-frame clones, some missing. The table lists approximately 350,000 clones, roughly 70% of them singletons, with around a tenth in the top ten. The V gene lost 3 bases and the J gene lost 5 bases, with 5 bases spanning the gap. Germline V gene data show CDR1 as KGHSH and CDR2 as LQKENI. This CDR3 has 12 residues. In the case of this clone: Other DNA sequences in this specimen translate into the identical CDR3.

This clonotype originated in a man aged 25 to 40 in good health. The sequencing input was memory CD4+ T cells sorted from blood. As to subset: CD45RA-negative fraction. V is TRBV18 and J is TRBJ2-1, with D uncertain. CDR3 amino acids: CASSPADNEQFF. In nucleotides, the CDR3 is TGTGCCAGCTCACCGGCGGACAATGAGCAGTTCTTC.